The text below deals with one T cell receptor (beta chain). This clonotype came up a few times. The target of this receptor is not known. No much larger clone is present one base from it, and per-base qualities are unavailable. The data stem from a study of glioma-infiltrating T cells (dated by TCRdb to 2016 to 2018). Some background on the complete study: TCR alpha- and beta-chain repertoires were sequenced from glioma tissue, non-neoplastic brain tissue and matched peripheral blood mononuclear cells. To measure divergence between tissue and blood T-cell populations, each tissue-infiltrating repertoire was compared with the peripheral blood repertoire of the same patient. Three low-grade glioma patients, about 8 primary glioblastoma patients, and three non-glioma patients who contributed non-neoplastic brain tissue made up the paired cohort. On the study overall, not on this receptor specifically: VJ-independent divergence between tissue and blood was below expectation in non-neoplastic patients but above expectation in all gliomas, especially low-grade gliomas. The group comparisons were based on small numbers of patients: three non-neoplastic, three low-grade glioma and several glioblastoma patients. Only a very small number of CDR3 sequences turned up in both tissue and blood, a result put down to high CDR3 diversity combined with limited sampling.

The iRepertoire nested amplicon-rescue multiplex PCR (arm-PCR) platform was used to amplify TCR alpha and beta CDR3 regions from RNA. The input for one-step reverse transcription and amplification was about 85-400 ng of either tissue mRNA or PBMC total RNA. After bead purification, a secondary multiplex PCR added Illumina adapters, and libraries were gel-purified between 200 and 400 bp. Demultiplexing relied on internal 6-nucleotide barcodes carried by the libraries. The libraries were sequenced on an Illumina MiSeq using 2x220 or 2x250 nucleotide paired-end reads. On the authors' methods: Paired reads were merged with FLASH 1.2.11 and aligned to the GRCh37 human genome with BWA-MEM before extracting TRA and TRB reads. An IMGT-derived reference of cassette sequences and CDR3 motifs, with pseudogenes included, was used for V and J assignment. Reads were translated in three frames, and productive CDR3s were defined by a C…FGXG motif without stop codons. A clonotype was defined as a unique combination of a V-J cassette pair and a CDR3 amino acid sequence. Hamming distance filtering was applied to reads, with thresholds set by the sequence error rate of each sample in mapped regions. Clones were called with MiXCR by TCRdb after fastp trimmed the public reads at Q25, and only in-frame beta chains were retained. Every distinct CDR3 protein forms one entry, paired with its most common genes and DNA. The V and J calls and clone size come from TCRdb's table, not from the authors' own analysis. For this sample there are over 140,000 distinct CDR3 sequences; roughly two fifths appear just once. Around a fifth of the sample is in the top ten clones.

CDR1 and CDR2 were assigned from the germline V gene as SGHTA and FQGNSA. The CDR3 runs 15 residues from the cysteine to the phenylalanine. CDR3 DNA is the only sequence kept; it has 45 bases, read in frame from the first base. Relative to germline, V is 6 bases shorter and J is 4 bases shorter, with 17 bases between their ends. The receptor chain draws on TRBV7-2 and TRBJ2-3, with no confidently assigned D gene. The origin of this receptor is a human donor with low-grade glioma or glioblastoma, undergoing nonglioma brain surgery, or in good health (not recorded which). The sequenced material came from glioma tissue, nonneoplastic brain tissue, or PBMCs (not recorded which). CDR3 reads: CASSRKFPFSDTQYF. The DNA sequence reads TGTGCCAGCAGTCGTAAATTCCCCTTTTCAGATACGCAGTATTTT. Here the CDR3 is joined to the reference TRBV7-2 and TRBJ2-3 genes, and the full variable domain is: GAGVSQSPSNKVTEKGKDVELRCDPISGHTALYWYRQSLGQGLEFLIYFQGNSAPDKSGLPSDRFSAERTGGSVSTLTIQRTQQEDSAVYLCASSRKFPFSDTQYFGPGTRLTVL.